This is a list of T cell receptor beta chains from one sample in a study of T-cell memory formation after mild COVID-19. TCRdb itself ran the 5' RACE reads through MiXCR, one entry per CDR3 protein. The sample has roughly 610,000 distinct CDR3 sequences; about 18% are singletons. The sample taken for sequencing was PBMCs or a T cell subset sorted from them (not recorded which). The receptor set was obtained from an adult woman who had mild COVID-19 (a few samples of this study predate the infection). Cell type and time point are not known. Both conserved end residues are part of each CDR3. The D gene is left open where the match is weak. The size of a clone is reported for some rows only, either as once, few or many, or as a class for expanded clones.

CASSEGVNNQPQHF	TGTGCCAGCTCTGAGGGGGTTAACAATCAGCCCCAGCATTTT	-	-	TRBV18	TRBJ1-5
CASSPPSGGTNEQFF	TGTGCCAGCTCACCGCCTAGCGGGGGGACCAATGAGCAGTTCTTC	TRBD2	few	TRBV18	TRBJ2-1
CASTRVGGSSPLHF	TGTGCCAGCACCCGGGTAGGGGGGAGTTCACCCCTCCACTTT	-	-	TRBV7-9	TRBJ1-6
CASSQGMVAALSKQYF	TGCGCCAGCAGCCAAGGGATGGTAGCGGCGTTATCCAAGCAGTACTTC	-	few	TRBV4-3	TRBJ2-7
CASSGLSSGANVLTF	TGTGCCAGCAGTGGACTCTCCTCTGGGGCCAACGTCCTGACTTTC	-	few	TRBV27	TRBJ2-6
CASSNLEYQETQYF	TGTGCCAGCAGCAACTTGGAGTACCAAGAGACCCAGTACTTC	-	-	TRBV12-3/TRBV12-4	TRBJ2-5
CASLPGTAERETQYF	TGTGCCAGCCTACCCGGGACAGCGGAAAGGGAGACCCAGTACTTC	TRBD1	few	TRBV6-1	TRBJ2-5
CASSQKQSFSGNTIYF	TGTGCCAGCAGCCAGAAACAGTCCTTCTCTGGAAACACCATATATTTT	-	few	TRBV14	TRBJ1-3
CASSLWGNTIYF	TGTGCCAGCAGCTTATGGGGAAACACCATATATTTT	-	-	TRBV7-9	TRBJ1-3
CASFGGTSTDTQYF	TGTGCCAGCTTTGGAGGGACGAGCACAGATACGCAGTATTTT	-	-	TRBV28	TRBJ2-3
CASSLEAGGIYEQYF	TGTGCCAGCAGCTTAGAAGCGGGGGGCATATACGAGCAGTACTTC	TRBD2	-	TRBV7-2	TRBJ2-7
CASRTGDLSYEQYF	TGTGCCAGCCGAACGGGAGACCTCTCCTACGAGCAGTACTTC	-	-	TRBV6-6	TRBJ2-7
CASSYSSGTYSSYNEQFF	TGTGCCAGCAGTTACTCTTCCGGGACTTACAGCTCCTACAATGAGCAGTTCTTC	-	few	TRBV6-2/TRBV6-3	TRBJ2-1
CASLEAGGRPTEQYF	TGTGCCAGCCTCGAAGCGGGGGGACGGCCTACGGAGCAGTACTTC	TRBD2	-	TRBV28	TRBJ2-7
CASSLSHTGNGARPKLFF	TGTGCCAGCAGTTTGAGCCACACAGGGAACGGCGCGCGGCCAAAACTGTTTTTT	-	few	TRBV12-3/TRBV12-4	TRBJ1-4
CSVEGPGQWLRNGYTF	TGCAGCGTTGAAGGCCCTGGTCAGTGGCTCAGGAATGGCTACACCTTC	-	-	TRBV29-1	TRBJ1-2
CASSVSGASNQPQHF	TGTGCCAGCAGCGTTTCAGGGGCGAGCAATCAGCCCCAGCATTTT	-	many	TRBV9	TRBJ1-5
CASNPGPNTGELFF	TGTGCCAGCAATCCGGGACCTAACACCGGGGAGCTGTTTTTT	-	few	TRBV12-3/TRBV12-4	TRBJ2-2
CASSPGLGADSYEQYF	TGTGCCAGCTCACCTGGTTTGGGGGCCGACTCCTACGAGCAGTACTTC	-	-	TRBV18	TRBJ2-7
CATSVGPAGHTDTQYF	TGTGCCACCAGTGTCGGGCCAGCGGGGCATACAGATACGCAGTATTTT	TRBD2	few	TRBV24-1	TRBJ2-3
CASSIDPGTNSNEQFF	TGCGCCAGCAGCATCGACCCCGGGACTAATTCAAATGAGCAGTTCTTC	TRBD2	many	TRBV5-1	TRBJ2-1
CASSQVTEGPDTQYF	TGTGCCAGCAGCCAAGTCACCGAGGGTCCAGATACGCAGTATTTT	-	few	TRBV3-1	TRBJ2-3
CASSSPRGRVETEAFF	TGTGCCAGCAGTTCCCCCAGGGGGCGAGTGGAAACTGAAGCTTTCTTT	TRBD1	-	TRBV27	TRBJ1-1
CSVERRLANYGYTF	TGCAGCGTTGAGAGGAGGCTTGCTAACTATGGCTACACCTTC	-	-	TRBV29-1	TRBJ1-2
CASSPSPAGVSGANVLTF	TGTGCCAGCAGCCCCAGTCCTGCTGGAGTCTCTGGGGCCAACGTCCTGACTTTC	-	few	TRBV11-3	TRBJ2-6
CASSWGGRANTEAFF	TGTGCCAGCAGTTGGGGCGGCAGGGCGAACACTGAAGCTTTCTTT	-	-	TRBV12-3/TRBV12-4	TRBJ1-1
CASSIDRPSPDTQYF	TGTGCCAGCAGTATCGACAGACCCTCCCCAGATACGCAGTATTTT	-	few	TRBV12-3/TRBV12-4	TRBJ2-3
CASSTGTRETQYF	TGTGCCAGCAGCACCGGGACCCGAGAGACCCAGTACTTC	-	few	TRBV7-2	TRBJ2-5
CASSVDGTEAFF	TGTGCCAGCAGCGTAGACGGCACTGAAGCTTTCTTT	-	few	TRBV9	TRBJ1-1
CASTLGTEPGEQYF	TGTGCCAGCACTTTGGGGACAGAACCAGGCGAGCAGTACTTC	TRBD1	few	TRBV12-3/TRBV12-4	TRBJ2-7
CASSRFRTGVDSYNEQFF	TGCGCCAGCAGCCGCTTCCGCACAGGGGTAGACTCCTACAATGAGCAGTTCTTC	TRBD1	-	TRBV4-3	TRBJ2-1
CAWSVSTGVTGYTF	TGTGCCTGGAGTGTTAGTACAGGGGTTACTGGCTACACCTTC	TRBD1	-	TRBV30	TRBJ1-2